These 9 T cell receptor beta chains came from one sample sequenced in a study of shared T cell receptors in the human thymus. Produced via immunoSEQ multiplex PCR; TCRdb's table is partial and in-frame only. The sample lists about 730,000 clones; 80% to 90% were seen once. Another study also made use of these data, one on human thymus T cells.

The source material was thymocytes. The receptors were gathered from a girl less than two years old with a congenital heart defect.

J is TRBJ1-1 and V is TRBV6-4; unclear D gene. Germline V gene data show CDR1 as MRHNA and CDR2 as SNTAGT. The V and J ends lost 6 bases and 5 bases respectively, with 16 bases between them. The CDR3 runs 14 residues. This chain's CDR3 is CASRETFRSTEAFF. The CDR3 DNA reads as TGTGCCAGCAGGGAGACCTTTCGGTCGACTGAAGCTTTCTTT.

This clone is a singleton in its sample. The rearrangement joins TRBV6-5 to TRBJ1-1; D not certain. V shed 6 bases and J shed 5 bases, with 13 bases lying between them. Germline lookup yields CDR1 MNHEY and CDR2 SVGAGI. This CDR3 has 13 residues. CDR3 sequence: CASRHGVGTEAFF. Here the CDR3 DNA reads TGTGCCAGCAGGCACGGGGTGGGGACTGAAGCTTTCTTT.

This chain connects TRBV7-9 to TRBJ2-2; TRBD1 aligns across 9 bases. The CDR3 contains 16 residues. Germline V gives CDR1 SEHNR, CDR2 FQNEAQ (reference sequence). V dropped 6 bases and J dropped 4; count of bases not matched to a gene: 9. The CDR3 nucleotides read TGTGCCAGCAGTCCGTGGGACAGGGTAGCCACCGGGGAGCTGTTTTTT. It encodes CASSPWDRVATGELFF.

The gene calls are TRBV7-8 and TRBJ1-6, with 8 bases that match TRBD1. The CDR3 has 14 amino acids. Unmatched junction bases numbered 4, after V lost 5 bases and J lost 7 bases. CDR1 and CDR2 (germline): SGHVS, FQNEAQ. The CDR3 DNA reads TGTGCCAGCAGCCCAGGACAGGGAAATTCACCCCTCCACTTT. Amino acids: CASSPGQGNSPLHF.

This chain uses TRBV21-1 with TRBJ1-6; no DNA check was done on the table's D call, TRBD1. TRBV21-1 is termed a pseudogene. The CDR3 spans 15 residues. In DNA form, the CDR3 reads TGTGCCAGCAGCATACAGGGAGTCAATAATTCACCCCTCCACTTT. As protein: CASSIQGVNNSPLHF.

This clone showed up just a few times. The V gene is TRBV5-6, the J gene TRBJ2-5; D is possibly TRBD2 (6 bases). Germline-derived CDR1 and CDR2 are SGHDT and YYEEEE. The CDR3 has 15 residues. Trimming left V 4 bases short and J 1 base short, with 14 bases between. The CDR3 coding sequence is TGTGCCAGCAGCGAGACTAGTGATACCCAAGAGACCCAGTACTTC. This encodes CASSETSDTQETQYF.

This clone was counted a few times. V is TRBV9 and J is TRBJ1-2; a possible D gene is TRBD1 (6 bases). Per the germline V gene, CDR1 is SGDLS and CDR2 is YYNGEE. The length of the CDR3 is 14 residues. Trimming stripped 0 bases from V and 6 bases from J, with 12 bases between. In DNA form, the CDR3 reads TGTGCCAGCAGCGTAGGGTCGGGGGGCCATGGCTACACCTTC. Protein product: CASSVGSGGHGYTF. The whole variable domain, remainder taken from reference TRBV9 and TRBJ1-2, is DSGVTQTPKHLITATGQRVTLRCSPRSGDLSVYWYQQSLDQGLQFLIQYYNGEERAKGNILERFSAQQFPDLHSELNLSSLELGDSALYFCASSVGSGGHGYTFGSGTRLTVV.

CDR3 nucleotide sequence: TGTGCCAGCAGTGAAGTTGCGGGACTAGCGATCCAAGAGACCCAGTACTTC. Its translation is CASSEVAGLAIQETQYF. The rearrangement uses TRBV2 and TRBJ2-5; 10 bases fit TRBD2. With 1 base clipped from V and 1 base from J, the junction kept 6 bases outside the gene matches. Per the germline V gene, CDR1 is SNHLY and CDR2 is FYNNEI. This CDR3 contains 17 residues.

The sample holds a few counts of this clone. V and J are TRBV7-2 and TRBJ2-7; 10 positions match TRBD1. The CDR3 sequence is 16 residues long. V dropped 5 bases and J dropped 3; count of bases not matched to a gene: 10. Germline assignment: CDR1 SGHTA and CDR2 FQGNSA. The CDR3 region has the DNA TGTGCCAGCAGCCCCGACCCGGGACAGGGGATCTACGAGCAGTACTTC. Protein sequence: CASSPDPGQGIYEQYF.